Listed here are 30 T cell receptor beta chains from one sample, sequenced in a study of blood T cell repertoires in COVID-19. Using immunoSEQ multiplex PCR, the repertoire was profiled, and TCRdb retains in-frame clones only, with some absent. The data contain about 440,000 clones, 75% to 90% of them singletons. What was sequenced was peripheral blood. These receptors were taken from a woman between 25 and 40 years old with acute or convalescent COVID-19.

This clone showed up just a few times. Distinct nucleotide sequences in the sample also encode this CDR3. J is TRBJ2-2 and V is TRBV5-5; TRBD2 is a possible D gene (6 bases). CDR3 size: 15 residues. Per the germline V gene, CDR1 is SGHKS and CDR2 is YYEKEE (reference sequence). V was shortened by 2 bases and J by 1 base, with 9 bases between the two germline ends. CDR3 bases: TGTGCCAGCAGCTTTGGGGGAGGGAACACCGGGGAGCTGTTTTTT. Translating it yields CASSFGGGNTGELFF.

V is TRBV11-3 and J is TRBJ1-6; TRBD1 aligns across 8 bases. From germline, CDR1 is SGHNT and CDR2 YENEEA. J was trimmed by 7 bases and V by 5 bases; bases with no gene match: 7. The CDR3 extends over 15 amino acids. CDR3 in amino acids: CASSTRTGSNSPLHF. The CDR3, as DNA: TGTGCCAGCAGCACCCGGACAGGGTCCAATTCACCCCTCCACTTT.

The rearrangement joins TRBV9 to TRBJ2-1; 7 nucleotides match TRBD2. Trimming cost V 2 bases and J 7 bases; bases outside gene matches: 9. Germline values: CDR1 SGDLS, CDR2 YYNGEE. This CDR3 comprises 15 residues. CDR3 loop: CASSVVTVGGNEQFF. The CDR3 DNA reads TGTGCCAGCAGCGTGGTAACTGTCGGGGGGAATGAGCAGTTCTTC.

The chain joins TRBV29-1 to TRBJ2-1; D gene uncertain. The CDR3 contains 11 residues. V dropped 7 bases and J dropped 15 bases, with 19 bases sitting between them. Looked up from germline, CDR1 is SQVTM and CDR2 is ANQGSEA. The CDR3 DNA reads TGCAGCGGGGCTTCGGAAGATACAGCGTTCTTC. Encoded protein: CSGASEDTAFF.

This clone was detected a few times. The V call is TRBV13, the J call TRBJ2-1, with 12 positions matching TRBD2. Trimming at V came to 5 bases and at J to 5 bases, leaving 4 bases not matched to a gene. Per germline, CDR1 PRHDT and CDR2 FYEKMQ (reference sequence). The CDR3 runs 15 residues. This CDR3 is CASSKLAGGDNEQFF. CDR3 in DNA: TGTGCCAGCAGCAAACTAGCGGGGGGAGACAATGAGCAGTTCTTC.

This rearrangement joins TRBV9 to TRBJ2-5; the match to TRBD2 covers 13 bases. The CDR3 has 16 residues. With 3 bases clipped from V and 0 bases from J, the junction kept 2 bases outside the gene matches. Germline V CDR1 and CDR2: SGDLS, YYNGEE. CDR3 in DNA: TGTGCCAGCAGCGAGGGACTAGCGGGGTACCAAGAGACCCAGTACTTC. This encodes CASSEGLAGYQETQYF.

The chain links TRBV7-6 to TRBJ1-1; a possible D gene is TRBD1 (6 bases). Per germline, CDR1 SGHVS and CDR2 FNYEAQ. CDR3 length: 14 residues. Trimming removed 4 bases at V and 2 bases at J, with 11 bases between. CDR3 in DNA: TGTGCCAGCAGCTCCAACAGGGATAACACTGAAGCTTTCTTT. Amino acids: CASSSNRDNTEAFF.

The V call is TRBV6-5, the J call TRBJ1-5, with 9 bases fitting TRBD1. In germline, CDR1 is MNHEY, CDR2 SVGAGI. The CDR3 runs 15 residues. With 5 bases clipped from V and 1 base from J, the junction kept 3 bases outside the gene matches. CDR3 amino acids: CASSQTGGSNQPQHF. The CDR3 coding sequence is TGTGCCAGCAGTCAAACAGGGGGCAGCAATCAGCCCCAGCATTTT.

V gene TRBV19 combines with J gene TRBJ1-4; D may be TRBD1 (5 bases). V gave up 9 bases and J gave up 7 bases, with 18 bases separating them. In germline, CDR1 is LNHDA, CDR2 SQIVND (reference sequence). CDR3 length: 14 amino acids. As DNA, the CDR3 is TGTGCCAGCGGGCTAGACAGCGATTTTGAAAAACTGTTTTTT. It translates to CASGLDSDFEKLFF.

In this sample, this clone turned up once. The same CDR3 arises from other DNA sequences in this sample as well. The CDR3 coding sequence is TGTGCCAGCAGTTACTCGAGTGGCGGGAGCACAGATACGCAGTATTTT. Residues: CASSYSSGGSTDTQYF. The chain links TRBV6-5 to TRBJ2-3; D might be TRBD2 (5 bases). This CDR3 is 16 amino acids long. V lost 0 bases and J 0 bases, leaving 10 bases between the germline ends. The germline V gene encodes CDR1 MNHEY and CDR2 SVGAGI.

This chain joins TRBV10-3 and TRBJ2-7; the match to TRBD1 covers 7 bases. Trimming cost V 4 bases and J 2 bases; bases outside gene matches: 2. CDR3 length: 13 residues. Germline V lookup: CDR1 ENHRY, CDR2 SYGVKD. The DNA of the CDR3 is TGTGCCATCAGTGTTGGACAGGCCTACGAGCAGTACTTC. This gives the protein CAISVGQAYEQYF.

The chain joins TRBV28 to TRBJ2-7; 9 positions match TRBD2. V dropped 2 bases and J dropped 2; count of bases not matched to a gene: 16. This CDR3 region has 19 residues. Germline V CDR1 and CDR2: MDHEN, SYDVKM. In DNA form, the CDR3 reads TGTGCCAGCAGTTTAGTGGCGGGGGGGCTTTTATCCTTAACCTACGAGCAGTACTTC. Amino acids: CASSLVAGGLLSLTYEQYF. The variable domain in full, completed from reference TRBV28 and TRBJ2-7, reads DVKVTQSSRYLVKRTGEKVFLECVQDMDHENMFWYRQDPGLGLRLIYFSYDVKMKEKGDIPEGYSVSREKKERFSLILESASTNQTSMYLCASSLVAGGLLSLTYEQYFGPGTRLTVT.

The chain is built from TRBV9 and TRBJ2-1; no definite D call. This CDR3 is built from 12 residues. V shed 0 bases and J shed 11 bases, with 9 bases lying between them. CDR1 is SGDLS, CDR2 YYNGEE, per germline. CDR3 in amino acids: CASSVVEQKQFF. The DNA of the CDR3 is TGTGCCAGCAGCGTAGTTGAACAGAAGCAGTTCTTC.

V usage is TRBV2 and J usage is TRBJ1-1; tentative D call: TRBD1 (5 bases). Trimming shortened V by 5 bases and J by 0 bases, and 7 bases separated the two germline ends. Germline V gives CDR1 SNHLY, CDR2 FYNNEI. CDR3 length equals 13 residues. The CDR3 region is CASSQTVNTEAFF. DNA of the CDR3: TGTGCCAGCAGTCAGACAGTGAACACTGAAGCTTTCTTT.

V and J are TRBV9 and TRBJ1-2; 7 bases map to TRBD1. This CDR3 contains 11 residues. The germline gives CDR1 SGDLS, CDR2 YYNGEE. J was trimmed by 6 bases and V by 7 bases; bases with no gene match: 3. In DNA form, the CDR3 reads TGTGCCAGCGGGACAGCGCATGGCTACACCTTC. This gives the protein CASGTAHGYTF. Using reference TRBV9 and TRBJ1-2 for the parts outside the CDR3, the full variable domain is DSGVTQTPKHLITATGQRVTLRCSPRSGDLSVYWYQQSLDQGLQFLIQYYNGEERAKGNILERFSAQQFPDLHSELNLSSLELGDSALYFCASGTAHGYTFGSGTRLTVV.

The chain links TRBV11-2 to TRBJ2-1, with 8 bases that match TRBD1. V gave up 5 bases and J gave up 4 bases; unmatched junction bases: 4. The germline CDR1 and CDR2 sequences are SGHAT and FQNNGV. The CDR3 runs 14 residues. CDR3 protein: CASSTGTGYNEQFF. CDR3 coding DNA: TGTGCCAGCAGCACCGGGACAGGTTACAATGAGCAGTTCTTC.

V and J are TRBV5-8 and TRBJ2-1; D not resolved. The CDR3 loop spans 14 amino acids. V was cut by 0 bases and J by 2 bases, with 6 bases left in between. Germline values: CDR1 SGHTS, CDR2 YDEGEE. In DNA, the CDR3 is TGTGCCAGCAGCTTGGGGCAGGCCTACAATGAGCAGTTCTTC. Its translation: CASSLGQAYNEQFF.

The chain carries TRBV7-6 and TRBJ2-1; 8 nucleotides agree with TRBD2. Germline V gene lookup returns CDR1 SGHVS and CDR2 FNYEAQ. V trimming: 5 bases; J trimming: 8 bases; junction bases outside the gene matches: 11. CDR3 length: 15 residues. For the CDR3, the DNA is TGTGCCAGCAGCCCCACGGGGGGGCGTTACGATGAGCAGTTCTTC. Amino acid sequence: CASSPTGGRYDEQFF. Full variable domain (rest looked up from reference TRBV7-6 and TRBJ2-1): GAGVSQSPRYKVTKRGQDVALRCDPISGHVSLYWYRQALGQGPEFLTYFNYEAQQDKSGLPNDRFSAERPEGSISTLTIQRTEQRDSAMYRCASSPTGGRYDEQFFGPGTRLTVL.

This clone occurred a few times. V and J are TRBV27 and TRBJ1-6; unclear D gene. Per the germline V gene, CDR1 is MNHEY and CDR2 is SMNVEV (reference sequence). The CDR3 is 16 residues long. Trimming cost V 0 bases and J 1 base, with 7 bases left between them. This CDR3 is CASSLSSESYNSPLHF. The CDR3, as DNA: TGTGCCAGCAGTTTATCTTCGGAGTCCTATAATTCACCCCTCCACTTT.

This clone was recorded once. This chain connects TRBV6-1 to TRBJ1-2; D remains ambiguous. V lost 2 bases, J lost 7 bases, and 23 bases lay in between. This CDR3 is 17 amino acids long. Germline CDR1 and CDR2: MNHNS and SASEGT. The CDR3 loop is CASSETGFVRSSFGYTF. In DNA, the CDR3 is TGTGCCAGCAGTGAAACGGGATTTGTCAGGTCAAGTTTTGGCTACACCTTC.

This rearrangement joins TRBV24-1 to TRBJ2-3; perhaps TRBD1 as D (6 bases). The CDR3 is 13 amino acids. Germline V CDR1 and CDR2: KGHDR, SFDVKD. Trimming stripped 3 bases from V and 7 bases from J, with 10 bases between. The DNA for the CDR3 is TGTGCCACCAGTGATCCTGGACAGTATACGCAGTATTTT. It yields the protein CATSDPGQYTQYF.

This chain uses TRBV2 with TRBJ1-1; no definite D call. V lost 9 bases and J lost 4, with 12 bases in between. Germline lookup yields CDR1 SNHLY and CDR2 FYNNEI. This CDR3 is 12 amino acids long. The CDR3 DNA reads as TGTGCCAGTGGTGCACCCAGCACTGAAGCTTTCTTT. Amino acids: CASGAPSTEAFF.

CDR3: CASSGGHTTDTQYF. CDR3 coding DNA: TGTGCCAGCAGCGGGGGACACACCACAGATACGCAGTATTTT. The rearrangement uses TRBV9 and TRBJ2-3, with D perhaps TRBD1 (6 bases). There are 14 residues in the CDR3. The germline V and J ends were trimmed by 3 bases and 2 bases, with 10 bases remaining between them. Germline V gene data show CDR1 as SGDLS and CDR2 as YYNGEE. Full variable domain (rest looked up from reference TRBV9 and TRBJ2-3): DSGVTQTPKHLITATGQRVTLRCSPRSGDLSVYWYQQSLDQGLQFLIQYYNGEERAKGNILERFSAQQFPDLHSELNLSSLELGDSALYFCASSGGHTTDTQYFGPGTRLTVL.

The chain recombines TRBV5-1 with TRBJ2-1, with a weak D call TRBD2 (5 bases). From germline, CDR1 is SGHRS and CDR2 YFSETQ. The CDR3 runs 12 residues. V was trimmed by 6 bases and J by 6 bases, leaving 10 bases between them. The CDR3 protein is CASIGRGNEQFF. The CDR3 nucleotides read TGCGCCAGCATTGGGAGAGGCAATGAGCAGTTCTTC.

The chain carries TRBV29-1 and TRBJ2-1, with D perhaps TRBD1 (6 bases). CDR3 length: 14 amino acids. The V and J ends lost 4 bases and 6 bases respectively, with 16 bases between them. Germline CDR1 is SQVTM and CDR2 is ANQGSEA. CDR3 nucleotide sequence: TGCAGCGTTGTGAATTACAGGGAATCCAATGAGCAGTTCTTC. Translated, it gives CSVVNYRESNEQFF.

This rearrangement joins TRBV5-1 to TRBJ2-7; TRBD1 agrees at 9 bases. This CDR3 has 14 amino acids. V dropped 4 bases and J dropped 5; count of bases not matched to a gene: 7. Germline CDR1 and CDR2: SGHRS and YFSETQ. CDR3 amino acids: CASSPGQGGHEQYF. CDR3 nucleotide sequence: TGCGCCAGCAGCCCGGGACAGGGAGGTCACGAGCAGTACTTC.

The rearrangement uses TRBV7-2 and TRBJ2-1; TRBD1 matches at 12 bases. The CDR3 length is 16 residues. Germline V lookup: CDR1 SGHTA, CDR2 FQGNSA. The V and J ends lost 5 bases and 7 bases, in that order; junction bases with no gene match: 9. The CDR3 bases are TGTGCCAGCAGCCCACTCCCGGGACAGGGGGCAAATGAGCAGTTCTTC. Translation: CASSPLPGQGANEQFF.

This chain uses TRBV28 with TRBJ2-3; weak D call: TRBD1 (5 bases). Germline V gene sequence: CDR1 MDHEN, CDR2 SYDVKM. V was trimmed by 7 bases and J by 1 base, leaving 15 bases between them. The CDR3 spans 15 residues. Written as DNA, the CDR3 is TGTGCCAGCATTAAACAGGTGTCTCGCACAGATACGCAGTATTTT. This encodes CASIKQVSRTDTQYF.

V gene TRBV6-5 combines with J gene TRBJ2-1; possible D gene TRBD2, 5 bases. The V end was cut by 2 bases, the J end by 10 bases, with 12 bases between. The CDR3 loop spans 13 amino acids. CDR1 is MNHEY and CDR2 is SVGAGI in the germline V gene. The CDR3 DNA follows: TGTGCCAGCAGTTACAATAGCGCTGGCGAGCAGTTCTTC. Translation gives CASSYNSAGEQFF.

The chain recombines TRBV24-1 with TRBJ2-7; 7 nucleotides match TRBD1. This CDR3 region has 17 residues. Germline CDR1 is KGHDR and CDR2 is SFDVKD. V was pared by 4 bases and J by 2 bases, with 13 bases of the junction left unmatched. DNA for the CDR3: TGTGCCACCAGTGAGCGCGACAACCGGGACAGCCCCTACGAGCAGTACTTC. Translating gives CATSERDNRDSPYEQYF.